The T cell receptor beta chain described here comes from a study of early T cells in non-severe SARS-CoV-2 infection. Study-level background: Bulk RNA from unsorted whole blood was sequenced; chains were unpaired.

The junction had 5 bases not matched to a gene; V was cut back by 6 bases and J by 4 bases. The CDR3 spans 13 residues. The germline V gene encodes CDR1 SGHAT and CDR2 FQDESV (reference sequence). Unique molecular identifiers tagged individual cDNA molecules. TCRdb re-derived calls from the 5' RACE reads in MiXCR, one entry per CDR3 protein. This table holds under 60,000 distinct CDR3 sequences, over 8% found once. Study results and caveats: Sequences matched to VDJdb favored anti-spike CD8 responses, while private and CD4 specificities were missed.

This clonotype was seen only a few times. Its specificity is not known. V gene TRBV11-1 combines with J gene TRBJ2-7; 8 nucleotides align to TRBD1. The source was whole blood, collected at baseline. The TCR was taken from an adult who was a healthcare worker with PCR-confirmed SARS-CoV-2 infection or an uninfected control (not recorded which). In DNA, the CDR3 is TGTGCCAGCAGTTGGGACAGGTATTACGAGCAGTACTTC. This translates into CASSWDRYYEQYF. Drawing the rest from reference TRBV11-1 and TRBJ2-7, the complete variable domain is EAEVAQSPRYKITEKSQAVAFWCDPISGHATLYWYRQILGQGPELLVQFQDESVVDDSQLPKDRFSAERLKGVDSTLKIQPAELGDSAMYLCASSWDRYYEQYFGPGTRLTVT.